The clone carrying this TCR beta chain has ten or more counts. This entry comes from a study of response to subunit inactivated influenza vaccine. Germline CDR1 reads SGDLS; CDR2 reads YYNGEE. This CDR3 region has 15 residues. The V gene lost 4 bases and the J gene lost 2 bases, with 14 bases spanning the gap. From the RT-PCR reads, TCRdb called clonotypes with MiXCR, one entry per CDR3 protein. The sample includes just under 550,000 distinct CDR3 sequences, approximately 20% of them seen just once. Another study also made use of these data, one on T cells expressing NK-cell markers. That report notes: Making the TCR beta cDNA relied on 5'RACE template switching with UMIs. All TCR beta repertoires analysed originated from sorted CD3+CD56+NKG2C+, CD3+CD56+NKG2C- and CD3+CD56-NKG2C+ T cells. Seven sequenced donors out of eight were HCMV-seropositive, one seronegative. Whether expanded NKG2C+ T cell clones recognized HCMV stayed uncertain.

This specimen consisted of CD4+ T cells sorted from PBMCs, obtained about 11 days after vaccination. The receptor was isolated from a man aged 45-65 years who received an inactivated influenza vaccine. The V call is TRBV9, the J call TRBJ2-3; D not resolved. CDR3 loop: CASSTRTGTTDTQYF. The CDR3, as DNA: TGTGCCAGCAGCACCCGAACCGGAACCACAGATACGCAGTATTTT.